The 5 T cell receptor beta chains reported below all come from one sample, sequenced in a study of CD8 T cells in ankylosing spondylitis. TCRdb recomputed calls from the 5' RACE reads with MiXCR, one row per CDR3 protein. The sample contains under 250,000 distinct CDR3 sequences, over 9.5% of which appear only once. The sequencing input was blood, either unsorted or a sorted T cell fraction (not recorded which). These receptors came from a male donor with ankylosing spondylitis or in good health (not recorded which).

This clonotype has just a few counts. The chain carries TRBV10-3 and TRBJ2-3; 15 positions agree with TRBD2. Germline-derived CDR1 and CDR2 are ENHRY and SYGVKD. The CDR3 loop spans 16 amino acids. The J segment lost 2 bases and the V segment lost 8 bases, leaving 5 bases of the junction unmatched. For the CDR3, the DNA is TGTGCCATCGGAGGACTAGCGGGGGGGATCACAGATACGCAGTATTTT. Translating it yields CAIGGLAGGITDTQYF.

This clonotype was seen repeatedly, ten times or more. This chain links TRBV30 with TRBJ2-3; 9 bases map to TRBD1. V lost 2 bases, J lost 1 base, and 13 bases stayed unmatched. Germline loops: CDR1 GTSNPN, CDR2 SVGIG (reference sequence). The CDR3 runs 18 residues. DNA for the CDR3: TGTGCCTGGAGTTTACAGGGGGCCGGTTATGGGGGCACAGATACGCAGTATTTT. It specifies CAWSLQGAGYGGTDTQYF.

In this sample, this clonotype turned up a few times. The rearrangement uses TRBV2 and TRBJ2-1, with D unclear. The CDR3 loop spans 11 amino acids. V was clipped by 6 bases and J by 7 bases, with 7 bases between them. Germline V gene lookup returns CDR1 SNHLY and CDR2 FYNNEI. The CDR3 DNA follows: TGTGCCAGCAGGGTCGGGAATGAGCAGTTCTTC. It codes for CASRVGNEQFF.

The table lists this clonotype with many counts. The rearrangement joins TRBV30 to TRBJ2-7; 9 bases are a match to TRBD2. The CDR3 sequence is 13 residues long. The V gene end was trimmed by 2 bases and the J gene end by 4 bases; junction bases not matched to a gene: 3. CDR1 is GTSNPN and CDR2 is SVGIG in the germline V gene (reference sequence). CDR3 DNA sequence: TGTGCCTGGAGTATTAGCGGGAGTTACGAGCAGTACTTC. This encodes CAWSISGSYEQYF.

This clonotype was recorded at least ten times. This chain links TRBV6-5 with TRBJ1-1; D is unresolved. Germline CDR1 and CDR2: MNHEY and SVGAGI. The CDR3 consists of 18 residues. Trimming cost V 2 bases and J 4 bases, with 23 bases left between them. The CDR3: CASSYPPHGPRLPTEAFF. CDR3 sequence (DNA): TGTGCCAGCAGTTACCCGCCCCACGGCCCCAGGCTTCCCACTGAAGCTTTCTTT.